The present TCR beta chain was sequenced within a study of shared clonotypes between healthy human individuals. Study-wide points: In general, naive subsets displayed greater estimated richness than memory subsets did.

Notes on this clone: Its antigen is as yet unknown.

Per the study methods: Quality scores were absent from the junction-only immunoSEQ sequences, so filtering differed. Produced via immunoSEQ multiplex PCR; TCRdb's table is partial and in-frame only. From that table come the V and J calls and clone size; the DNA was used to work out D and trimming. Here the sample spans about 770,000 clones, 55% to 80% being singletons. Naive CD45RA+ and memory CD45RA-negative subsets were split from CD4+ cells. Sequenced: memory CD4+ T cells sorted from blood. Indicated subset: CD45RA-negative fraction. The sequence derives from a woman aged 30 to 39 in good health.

CDR3 nucleotides: TGTGCCAGCTCACAGCTGACGGGCAACTATGGCTACACCTTC. It translates to CASSQLTGNYGYTF. The V gene is TRBV18, the J gene TRBJ1-2; no clear D. Trimming took 4 bases from V and 2 from J, leaving 11 bases between them. The CDR3 extends over 14 amino acids. Germline CDR1 KGHSH, CDR2 LQKENI.